The 23 T cell receptor beta chains below all came from one sample that was sequenced in a study of T-cell reconstitution after alpha-beta-depleted transplantation in children. The TCRbeta library incorporated unique molecular identifiers. TCRdb re-derived calls from the PCR reads in MiXCR, one entry per CDR3 protein. This sample has under 400,000 distinct CDR3 sequences; 23% occur once, and the top ten carry 9.5% to 13%. The sample consisted of PBMCs, mostly from graft donor cells, taken 180 days after TCRalphabeta/CD19-depleted stem cell transplant. Source of these receptors: a male patient between 10 and 17 years old who had a stem cell transplant for acute lymphoblastic leukemia, so the T cells may come from the graft donor.

The chain combines TRBV19 with TRBJ2-5, with D tentatively TRBD2 (6 bases). This CDR3 is built from 14 residues. Trimming removed 5 bases at V and 4 bases at J, with 14 bases between. Germline assignment: CDR1 LNHDA and CDR2 SQIVND (reference sequence). In DNA form, the CDR3 reads TGTGCCAGTAGTCGGAGGGCCTGGGGAGAGACCCAGTACTTC. It yields the protein CASSRRAWGETQYF.

This clonotype was observed a few times. The chain carries TRBV3-1 and TRBJ2-7; no clear D. Trimming removed 1 base at V and 1 base at J, with 11 bases between. The CDR3 runs 15 residues. Germline lookup yields CDR1 LGHDT and CDR2 YNNKEL (reference sequence). The CDR3 sequence: CASSQVGFRSYEQYF. The CDR3 DNA reads TGTGCCAGCAGCCAAGTAGGATTTAGATCCTACGAGCAGTACTTC.

The V and J genes are TRBV9 and TRBJ2-1, with 10 nucleotides matching TRBD2. V lost 6 bases to trimming and J lost 8 bases; unmatched junction nucleotides: 14. The germline V gene encodes CDR1 SGDLS and CDR2 YYNGEE. The CDR3 runs 16 residues. CDR3 in DNA: TGTGCCAGCAACGACCGGGCACTAGCGGGAAGACATGAGCAGTTCTTC. It translates to CASNDRALAGRHEQFF. Based on the CDR3 plus reference TRBV9 and TRBJ2-1, the full variable domain is DSGVTQTPKHLITATGQRVTLRCSPRSGDLSVYWYQQSLDQGLQFLIQYYNGEERAKGNILERFSAQQFPDLHSELNLSSLELGDSALYFCASNDRALAGRHEQFFGPGTRLTVL.

This clonotype turned up a few times. This chain joins TRBV5-1 and TRBJ2-7, with D perhaps TRBD1 (6 bases). The germline V and J ends were trimmed by 1 base and 6 bases, with 14 bases remaining between them. This CDR3 contains 14 residues. CDR1 SGHRS and CDR2 YFSETQ come from the germline V gene. The CDR3 region is CASSLSGGQSEQYF. CDR3 in DNA: TGCGCCAGCAGCTTGAGTGGGGGACAATCCGAGCAGTACTTC.

The V and J genes are TRBV7-6 and TRBJ2-5; TRBD1 aligns across 7 bases. Germline lookup yields CDR1 SGHVS and CDR2 FNYEAQ. With 5 bases clipped from V and 4 bases from J, the junction kept 7 bases outside the gene matches. The CDR3 contains 14 residues. The CDR3 coding sequence is TGTGCCAGCAGCCCCTACAGGGGTTTAGAGACCCAGTACTTC. Amino acids: CASSPYRGLETQYF.

This rearrangement joins TRBV5-1 to TRBJ2-7; 9 nucleotides agree with TRBD2. Germline V lookup: CDR1 SGHRS, CDR2 YFSETQ. The CDR3 is made up of 15 amino acids. The junction had 10 bases not matched to a gene; V was cut back by 6 bases and J by 3 bases. The CDR3 region is CASTGGLAGSYEQYF. The CDR3 DNA is TGCGCCAGCACTGGGGGGCTAGCGGGAAGCTACGAGCAGTACTTC.

The chain is built from TRBV12-3 or TRBV12-4 and TRBJ1-1; D ambiguous. This CDR3 has 11 residues. V lost 5 bases, J lost 2 bases, and 3 bases lay in between. CDR3 nucleotides: TGTGCCAGCAGTACCAACACTGAAGCTTTCTTT. Its protein is CASSTNTEAFF.

This clonotype was seen more than once but under ten times. The chain links TRBV5-1 to TRBJ2-7; D may be TRBD2 (6 bases). The germline V gene has CDR1 SGHRS and CDR2 YFSETQ. The CDR3 is 16 amino acids. V gave up 0 bases and J gave up 2 bases, with 15 bases separating them. The CDR3 here is CASSLETRLGAYEQYF. CDR3 bases: TGCGCCAGCAGCTTGGAGACTAGGTTAGGTGCCTACGAGCAGTACTTC. The entire variable domain, with the rest obtained from reference TRBV5-1 and TRBJ2-7, is as follows: KAGVTQTPRYLIKTRGQQVTLSCSPISGHRSVSWYQQTPGQGLQFLFEYFSETQRNKGNFPGRFSGRQFSNSRSEMNVSTLELGDSALYLCASSLETRLGAYEQYFGPGTRLTVT.

The chain is built from TRBV9 and TRBJ2-7, with a tentative D call TRBD1 (6 bases). This CDR3 has 14 residues. The germline V gene has CDR1 SGDLS and CDR2 YYNGEE. V lost 3 bases, J lost 5 bases, and 15 bases lay in between. CDR3 region: CASSGHQGQHEQYF. CDR3 coding DNA: TGTGCCAGCAGCGGACACCAGGGGCAGCACGAGCAGTACTTC.

The rearrangement links TRBV7-3 to TRBJ1-1, with D uncertain. From germline, CDR1 is SGHTA and CDR2 FQGTGA. CDR3 length equals 14 residues. V lost 5 bases to trimming and J lost 1 base, with 11 bases between them. CDR3 DNA sequence: TGTGCCAGCAGCGCGGACCTGCGGAACACTGAAGCTTTCTTT. It is translated as CASSADLRNTEAFF.

This clonotype showed up just a few times. This chain links TRBV5-1 with TRBJ2-5; unclear D gene. The germline gives CDR1 SGHRS, CDR2 YFSETQ. This CDR3 spans 13 amino acids. The V end was cut by 0 bases, the J end by 2 bases, with 5 bases between. The CDR3 loop reads CASSLGWQETQYF. DNA of the CDR3: TGCGCCAGCAGCTTGGGATGGCAAGAGACCCAGTACTTC.

This clonotype was counted a few times. The chain is built from TRBV20-1 and TRBJ2-7; TRBD2 agrees at 7 bases. Germline CDR1 DFQATT, CDR2 SNEGSKA (reference sequence). V shed 6 bases, J shed 2 bases, and the junction held 19 bases outside the gene matches. CDR3 length: 17 amino acids. The CDR3 nucleotides are TGCAGTGCCCCGCAATCTGGTGAGCGGGGCCTTACCTACGAGCAGTACTTC. It yields the protein CSAPQSGERGLTYEQYF.

The chain is built from TRBV10-3 and TRBJ2-7; possibly TRBD1 for D (6 bases). CDR3 length: 14 residues. V was clipped by 6 bases and J by 0 bases, with 12 bases between them. Germline V gives CDR1 ENHRY, CDR2 SYGVKD. The CDR3 is CAISDGQNSYEQYF. The CDR3, as DNA: TGTGCCATCAGCGACGGACAGAACTCCTACGAGCAGTACTTC.

The J gene is TRBJ2-3, the V gene TRBV5-1, with 7 bases aligning to TRBD1. Germline V gene lookup returns CDR1 SGHRS and CDR2 YFSETQ. Trimming cost V 2 bases and J 0 bases; bases outside gene matches: 6. There are 16 residues in the CDR3. This chain's CDR3 is CASSFPRGPSTDTQYF. As DNA, the CDR3 is TGCGCCAGCAGCTTCCCAAGGGGGCCTAGCACAGATACGCAGTATTTT.

This clonotype was recorded a few times. J is TRBJ2-7 and V is TRBV20-1; tentative D call: TRBD2 (6 bases). Germline loops: CDR1 DFQATT, CDR2 SNEGSKA (reference sequence). The CDR3 spans 15 residues. V shed 0 bases and J shed 6 bases, with 18 bases lying between them. CDR3 amino acids: CSAREGGRGSGEQYF. The CDR3 DNA reads TGCAGTGCTAGAGAGGGGGGTCGGGGCAGCGGCGAGCAGTACTTC.

The J gene is TRBJ1-1, the V gene TRBV7-3, with D uncertain. Germline loops: CDR1 SGHTA, CDR2 FQGTGA. This CDR3 contains 16 residues. V was shortened by 1 base and J by 1 base, with 13 bases between the two germline ends. The CDR3 nucleotides read TGTGCCAGCAGCTTAATTGTCGGGGTTCAGAACACTGAAGCTTTCTTT. Protein sequence: CASSLIVGVQNTEAFF.

This clonotype was counted a few times. V usage is TRBV12-3 or TRBV12-4 and J usage is TRBJ2-7, with 15 bases identical to TRBD2. Trimming at V came to 4 bases and at J to 4 bases, leaving 8 bases not matched to a gene. The CDR3 covers 17 residues. CDR3 protein: CASSSGTSGRIGYEQYF. As DNA, the CDR3 is TGTGCCAGCAGTTCAGGGACTAGCGGGAGGATAGGGTACGAGCAGTACTTC.

The rearrangement joins TRBV7-8 to TRBJ2-1; D is perhaps TRBD2 (5 bases). The CDR3 has 14 residues. Germline CDR1 SGHVS, CDR2 FQNEAQ. The V gene lost 2 bases and the J gene lost 4 bases, with 9 bases spanning the gap. The CDR3 here is CASSLSRRYNEQFF. In nucleotides, the CDR3 is TGTGCCAGCAGCTTATCCCGGAGGTACAATGAGCAGTTCTTC.

V gene TRBV4-1 combines with J gene TRBJ2-2, with 13 bases aligning to TRBD2. Germline-derived CDR1 and CDR2 are MGHRA and YSYEKL. The CDR3 length is 17 residues. The trim removed 1 base at V and 6 bases at J, leaving 5 bases unmatched. The CDR3 DNA reads TGCGCCAGCAGCCAAGGTGGGACTAGCGGGGTCCCCGGGGAGCTGTTTTTT. Translating it yields CASSQGGTSGVPGELFF.

The rearrangement links TRBV18 to TRBJ2-1; 9 nucleotides match TRBD2. V lost 3 bases to trimming and J lost 8 bases; unmatched junction nucleotides: 2. The CDR3 runs to 13 residues. The germline V gene encodes CDR1 KGHSH and CDR2 LQKENI. Here the CDR3 DNA reads TGTGCCAGCTCACCGGGACTAGCCCATGAGCAGTTCTTC. Residues: CASSPGLAHEQFF.

The chain links TRBV12-3 or TRBV12-4 to TRBJ2-7; D possibly corresponds to TRBD1 (5 bases). V lost 3 bases to trimming and J lost 2 bases, with 8 bases between them. This CDR3 comprises 13 residues. DNA of the CDR3: TGTGCCAGCAGTTTCGACAGTACCTACGAGCAGTACTTC. It specifies CASSFDSTYEQYF.

Only a few counts were recorded for this clonotype. The chain couples TRBV6-4 to TRBJ2-1, with D possibly TRBD2 on 6 matching bases. The CDR3 totals 15 residues. Germline CDR1 is MRHNA and CDR2 is SNTAGT. Trimming shortened V by 3 bases and J by 7 bases, and 16 bases separated the two germline ends. CDR3 in amino acids: CASSERREGYNEQFF. Here the CDR3 DNA reads TGTGCCAGCAGTGAAAGGAGGGAAGGGTATAATGAGCAGTTCTTC.

The chain has TRBV6-5 and TRBJ1-1, with 8 positions matching TRBD1. Trimming removed 1 base from V and 0 bases from J; junction bases left unmatched: 1. Germline V gene data show CDR1 as MNHEY and CDR2 as SVGAGI. This CDR3 has 15 residues. CDR3 loop: CASSYLGQVNTEAFF. The CDR3, as DNA: TGTGCCAGCAGTTACTTGGGACAGGTGAACACTGAAGCTTTCTTT.